These 19 T cell receptor beta chains originate from one sample sequenced in a study of T cells after yellow fever vaccination. TCRdb reprocessed the 5' RACE reads via MiXCR and lists one record per CDR3 protein. The sample includes about 230,000 distinct CDR3 sequences, roughly 6.2% of them seen just once. Sequences were derived from CD4+ T cells sorted from PBMCs, sampled on the day of the yellow fever booster vaccination. The receptors here all came from a man aged 25 to 40 who received the YFV17D yellow fever vaccine.

The chain combines TRBV12-3 or TRBV12-4 with TRBJ2-5, with D possibly being TRBD1 or TRBD2 (5 bases each). V lost 6 bases, J lost 3 bases, and 14 bases lay in between. CDR3 length: 14 amino acids. DNA of the CDR3: TGTGCCAGCAGCCCCTCGGGGCCAGAAGAGACCCAGTACTTC. Residues: CASSPSGPEETQYF.

The table lists this clonotype with many counts. V and J are TRBV5-5 and TRBJ2-7; TRBD1 or TRBD2 may be the D gene (5 bases each). Germline-derived CDR1 and CDR2 are SGHKS and YYEKEE (reference sequence). The ends were cut back, 4 bases at V and 2 bases at J, with 19 bases in the middle. The CDR3 length is 16 residues. In nucleotides, the CDR3 is TGTGCCAGCAGCCAAGACGCCGGGACCGTAACCTACGAGCAGTACTTC. Its protein is CASSQDAGTVTYEQYF.

In this sample, this clonotype turned up a few times. The CDR3 reads CSVGRAGYNEQFF. The CDR3 DNA sequence: TGCAGCGTTGGAAGGGCGGGGTACAATGAGCAGTTCTTC. J is TRBJ2-1 and V is TRBV29-1, with D possibly being TRBD2 (6 bases). CDR3 length equals 13 residues. CDR1 and CDR2 (germline): SQVTM, ANQGSEA. Trimming shortened V by 4 bases and J by 4 bases, and 11 bases separated the two germline ends.

This rearrangement joins TRBV7-2 to TRBJ2-1, with 7 bases lining up with TRBD1. Germline V lookup: CDR1 SGHTA, CDR2 FQGNSA. The trim removed 5 bases at V and 3 bases at J, leaving 4 bases unmatched. This CDR3 contains 14 residues. The CDR3 loop reads CASSAQGYYNEQFF. CDR3 bases: TGTGCCAGCAGCGCACAGGGGTACTACAATGAGCAGTTCTTC.

The chain carries TRBV18 and TRBJ2-5; D unresolved. Germline V gene data show CDR1 as KGHSH and CDR2 as LQKENI. With 2 bases removed from V and 3 bases from J, the gap between germline ends came to 10 bases. The CDR3 totals 14 residues. Here the CDR3 reads CASSPGSSKETQYF. Here the CDR3 DNA reads TGTGCCAGCTCACCAGGGTCTAGTAAAGAGACCCAGTACTTC.

This clonotype was seen at least ten times. Here the CDR3 reads CSARQELLETQYF. The CDR3 DNA sequence: TGCAGTGCTAGACAGGAGCTCTTGGAGACCCAGTACTTC. This sequence joins TRBV20-1 and TRBJ2-5, with no clear D. The CDR3 has 13 amino acids. The V end lost 2 bases, the J end lost 5 bases, and 12 bases lay between the germline ends. The germline V gene encodes CDR1 DFQATT and CDR2 SNEGSKA (reference sequence).

Many counts were recorded for this clonotype. The chain has TRBV5-1 and TRBJ2-7; TRBD2 might be the D (6 bases). Germline V lookup: CDR1 SGHRS, CDR2 YFSETQ. V lost 4 bases and J 7 bases, leaving 18 bases between the germline ends. CDR3 length equals 14 residues. CDR3 in amino acids: CASSPRGTGGEQYF. The CDR3 coding sequence is TGCGCCAGCAGCCCACGCGGGACGGGTGGAGAGCAGTACTTC.

This clonotype appeared a few times. V usage is TRBV5-1 and J usage is TRBJ1-1, with D possibly being TRBD1 (5 bases). In germline, CDR1 is SGHRS, CDR2 YFSETQ. Between the trimmed V and J ends, which lost 4 bases and 1 base, there was a span of 14 bases. The CDR3 has 15 amino acids. DNA of the CDR3: TGCGCCAGCAGCCTTGGGTACGGGGGGAACACTGAAGCTTTCTTT. Protein product: CASSLGYGGNTEAFF.

In this sample, this clonotype turned up a few times. This chain links TRBV10-3 with TRBJ2-6; perhaps D is TRBD1 or TRBD2 (6 bases each). V was cut by 0 bases and J by 3 bases, with 9 bases left in between. The CDR3 length is 16 residues. CDR1 and CDR2 (germline): ENHRY, SYGVKD. The CDR3 is CAISESGGFGANVLTF. For the CDR3, the DNA is TGTGCCATCAGTGAGTCAGGGGGGTTTGGGGCCAACGTCCTGACTTTC.

The chain recombines TRBV5-1 with TRBJ2-2; D unclear. Trimming took off 1 base at V and 1 base at J, with 11 bases between the two ends. Germline loops: CDR1 SGHRS, CDR2 YFSETQ. This CDR3 contains 16 residues. The CDR3 region has the DNA TGCGCCAGCAGCTTGCGTAACGGGCAGAACACCGGGGAGCTGTTTTTT. Its translation is CASSLRNGQNTGELFF.

The rearrangement links TRBV11-2 to TRBJ2-5; the match to TRBD1 covers 7 bases. This CDR3 contains 18 residues. The junction had 14 bases not matched to a gene; V was cut back by 2 bases and J by 2 bases. Germline V lookup: CDR1 SGHAT, CDR2 FQNNGV. The CDR3 here is CASSLLGGRPAGQETQYF. DNA for the CDR3: TGTGCCAGCAGCTTATTAGGGGGCAGGCCTGCAGGGCAAGAGACCCAGTACTTC.

This clonotype was picked up a small number of times. V usage is TRBV7-2 and J usage is TRBJ2-7; 8 positions agree with TRBD2. V was clipped by 6 bases and J by 3 bases; unmatched bases: 7. The CDR3 extends over 14 amino acids. CDR1 is SGHTA and CDR2 is FQGNSA in the germline V gene. CDR3 coding DNA: TGTGCCAGCAGATTAAGCGGGGGAAACTACGAGCAGTACTTC. This gives the protein CASRLSGGNYEQYF.

This clonotype has more than one count but fewer than ten. The rearrangement uses TRBV20-1 and TRBJ1-5; no firm D call. The germline V gene encodes CDR1 DFQATT and CDR2 SNEGSKA (reference sequence). V lost 2 bases, J lost 3 bases, and 8 bases lay in between. The CDR3 length is 13 residues. The CDR3 DNA follows: TGCAGTGCTAGAACAGCATTCAATCAGCCCCAGCATTTT. Its translation is CSARTAFNQPQHF.

The rearrangement uses TRBV12-3 or TRBV12-4 and TRBJ1-2; 7 bases fit TRBD1. The CDR3 is 14 residues long. After removal of 4 bases from V and 8 bases from J, the junction contained 10 bases not matched to a gene. Here the CDR3 DNA reads TGTGCCAGCAGTTCAATCAACAGGGGTCGCGGCTACACCTTC. Translation: CASSSINRGRGYTF.

The chain has TRBV12-3 or TRBV12-4 and TRBJ2-5, with D perhaps matching TRBD1 (7 bases). Trimming pared 6 bases from V and 3 bases from J, leaving 17 bases between. The CDR3 has 15 amino acids. CDR3 nucleotide sequence: TGTGCCAGCAGAGCAGGGGGACTTAAAAAAGAGACCCAGTACTTC. It yields the protein CASRAGGLKKETQYF.

This clonotype was counted many times. The CDR3 region is CASGTSTDTQYF. In DNA form, the CDR3 reads TGTGCCAGCGGTACTAGCACAGATACGCAGTATTTT. The V and J genes are TRBV3-1 and TRBJ2-3, with unresolved D. The germline gives CDR1 LGHDT, CDR2 YNNKEL (reference sequence). The CDR3 spans 12 residues. V was clipped by 8 bases and J by 0 bases, with 6 bases between them.

This clonotype was counted between two and nine times. This chain connects TRBV7-9 to TRBJ2-1; D not certain. The CDR3 is 12 amino acids. Deletions cut 6 bases from V and 6 bases from J, with 9 bases between. Germline V gene data show CDR1 as SEHNR and CDR2 as FQNEAQ (reference sequence). The chain's CDR3 is CASRLQSNEQFF. The CDR3 DNA reads TGTGCCAGCAGACTCCAATCCAATGAGCAGTTCTTC.

In DNA form, the CDR3 reads TGTGCCAGCAGCCCTAGAGTAGCCAAAAACATTCAGTACTTC. Protein: CASSPRVAKNIQYF. The chain combines TRBV7-2 with TRBJ2-4; D is unresolved. The CDR3 spans 14 residues. V lost 5 bases, J lost 0 bases, and 8 bases lay in between. Germline CDR1 is SGHTA and CDR2 is FQGNSA.

This clonotype was counted only a few times. The rearrangement links TRBV29-1 to TRBJ2-7; 9 nucleotides align to TRBD2. Looked up from germline, CDR1 is SQVTM and CDR2 is ANQGSEA. CDR3 length: 14 residues. The V and J ends lost 1 base and 2 bases, in that order; junction bases with no gene match: 3. Here the CDR3 reads CSVEATSGTYEQYF. The CDR3 nucleotides read TGCAGCGTTGAAGCGACTAGCGGCACCTACGAGCAGTACTTC.